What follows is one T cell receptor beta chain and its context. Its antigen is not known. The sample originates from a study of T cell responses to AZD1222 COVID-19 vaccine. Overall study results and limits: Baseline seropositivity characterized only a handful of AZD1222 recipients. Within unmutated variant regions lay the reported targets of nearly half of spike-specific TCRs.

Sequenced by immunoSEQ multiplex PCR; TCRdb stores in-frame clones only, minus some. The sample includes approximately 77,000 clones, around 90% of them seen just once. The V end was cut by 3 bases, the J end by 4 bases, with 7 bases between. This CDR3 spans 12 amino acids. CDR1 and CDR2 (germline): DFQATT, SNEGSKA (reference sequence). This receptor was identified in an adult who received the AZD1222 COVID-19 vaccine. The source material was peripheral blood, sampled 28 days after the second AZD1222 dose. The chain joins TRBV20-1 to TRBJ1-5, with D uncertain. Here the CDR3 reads CSASLQNQPQHF. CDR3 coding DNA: TGCAGTGCTAGTCTCCAGAATCAGCCCCAGCATTTT.